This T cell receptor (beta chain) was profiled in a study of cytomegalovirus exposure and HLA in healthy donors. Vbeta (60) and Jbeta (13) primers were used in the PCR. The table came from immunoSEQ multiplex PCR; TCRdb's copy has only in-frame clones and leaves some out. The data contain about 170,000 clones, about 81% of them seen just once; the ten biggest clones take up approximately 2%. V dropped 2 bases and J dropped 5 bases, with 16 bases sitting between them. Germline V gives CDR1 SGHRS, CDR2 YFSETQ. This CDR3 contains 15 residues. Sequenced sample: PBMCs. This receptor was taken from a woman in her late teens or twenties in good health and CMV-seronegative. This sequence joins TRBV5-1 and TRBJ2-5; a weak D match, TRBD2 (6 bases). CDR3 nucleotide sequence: TGCGCCAGCAGCTTAAACCCGGGAGCCGGTGAGACCCAGTACTTC. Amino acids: CASSLNPGAGETQYF. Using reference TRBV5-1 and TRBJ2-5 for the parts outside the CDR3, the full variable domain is KAGVTQTPRYLIKTRGQQVTLSCSPISGHRSVSWYQQTPGQGLQFLFEYFSETQRNKGNFPGRFSGRQFSNSRSEMNVSTLELGDSALYLCASSLNPGAGETQYFGPGTRLLVL.